A selection of T cell receptor beta chains follows, all from one sample in a study of T-cell reconstitution after alpha-beta-depleted transplantation in children. TCRdb reprocessed the PCR reads with MiXCR, giving one entry per CDR3 protein. The table lists about 870,000 distinct CDR3 sequences, roughly 15% of them singletons. Sequencing used PBMCs, mostly from graft donor cells, obtained 360 days after TCRalphabeta/CD19-depleted stem cell transplant. The receptor set was obtained from a male patient younger than 18 who had a stem cell transplant for acute lymphoblastic leukemia, so the T cells may come from the graft donor. The CDR3 runs from the conserved cysteine through the conserved F or W. Fields, in order: clone size, V gene, J gene, D gene, CDR3 DNA, CDR3 protein. A D gene is named only where the DNA matches it firmly. Clone size, where shown, is once, few, many, or a class for clones that have expanded.

>few|TRBV7-6|TRBJ2-1|NA
TGTGCCAGCAGCTTAGCGTTAGGGGCAAATGAGCAGTTCTTC
CASSLALGANEQFF
>few|TRBV7-9|TRBJ2-7|NA
TGTGCCAGCAGCCCTATACTACGACAGACCTACGAGCAGTACTTC
CASSPILRQTYEQYF
>many|TRBV5-1|TRBJ2-1|NA
TGCGCCAGCAGCTTGGCCGTAGTGAATGAGCAGTTCTTC
CASSLAVVNEQFF
>many|TRBV7-2|TRBJ2-5|NA
TGTGCCACCGGAGAGACCCAGTACTTC
CATGETQYF
>few|TRBV4-2|TRBJ2-4|TRBD2
TGTGCCAGCAGCCAAGAAGGATGGTGGGAGGGACTAGTTATTCAGTACTTC
CASSQEGWWEGLVIQYF
>few|TRBV6-1|TRBJ2-1|TRBD1
TGTGCCAGTGCGACAGGGGTGAGCTCCTACAATGAGCAGTTCTTC
CASATGVSSYNEQFF
>few|TRBV7-8|TRBJ2-1|NA
TGTGCCAGCGCCTGGTGGAAAGGCGGGGTCCATTACAATGAGCAGTTCTTC
CASAWWKGGVHYNEQFF
>few|TRBV4-1|TRBJ1-1|TRBD1
TGCGCCAGCAGCCAGCCTACAGGGGCAAACACTGAAGCTTTCTTT
CASSQPTGANTEAFF
>many|TRBV29-1|TRBJ2-1|NA
TGCAGCGTTGATGGCGGGTTATACAATGAGCAGTTCTTC
CSVDGGLYNEQFF
>few|TRBV2|TRBJ2-7|NA
TGTGCCAGCAGTGGGGGCTCCCCTATTAACTACGAGCAGTACTTC
CASSGGSPINYEQYF
>NA|TRBV5-1|TRBJ2-2|TRBD1
TGCGCCAGCAGCTTGACGACAGGGGTGAACACCGGGGAGCTGTTTTTT
CASSLTTGVNTGELFF
>few|TRBV20-1|TRBJ2-7|NA
TGCAGTGCTAGGAAGGACGGTCCCTACGAGCAGTACTTC
CSARKDGPYEQYF
>NA|TRBV11-2|TRBJ1-2|NA
TGTGCCAGCAGCTTTAGCCGTTTATCAGAGGGCTACACCTTC
CASSFSRLSEGYTF
>many|TRBV9|TRBJ2-1|NA
TGTGCCAGCAGCGTAGCTACTGGAGGAAGGAGGAACAATGAGCAGTTCTTC
CASSVATGGRRNNEQFF
>NA|TRBV7-6|TRBJ2-1|TRBD2
TGTGCCAGCAGCTTAGCCTTGCCTGGAGCGACGCACGGGAGGAATGAGCAGTTCTTC
CASSLALPGATHGRNEQFF
>few|TRBV6-2/TRBV6-3|TRBJ2-6|TRBD2
TGTGCCAGCAGTCCAGGGATACGAGGGGCGGGAGAAGGTTCTGGGGCCAACGTCCTGACTTTC
CASSPGIRGAGEGSGANVLTF
>many|TRBV5-1|TRBJ2-5|NA
TGTGCCAGCAGCTTATTGGCAACTCAAGAGACCCAGTACTTC
CASSLLATQETQYF
>NA|TRBV29-1|TRBJ2-3|TRBD2
TGCAGCGTCCTCTTACTAGCGGGGAGCACAGATACGCAGTATTTT
CSVLLLAGSTDTQYF
>once|TRBV29-1|TRBJ1-4|NA
TGCAGCGTTGAAGTCTATGAAAAACTGTTTTTT
CSVEVYEKLFF
>many|TRBV10-3|TRBJ2-7|TRBD1
TGTGCCATCACTGAGGGGACAGGGAGATCCTACGAGCAGTACTTC
CAITEGTGRSYEQYF
>NA|TRBV11-2|TRBJ2-3|NA
TGTGCCAGCAGCGGTATATTCGACAGGAGCACAGATACGCAGTATTTT
CASSGIFDRSTDTQYF
>NA|TRBV5-4|TRBJ1-1|TRBD1
TGTGCCAGCAGCTTATGGGACAGGGGGCAAACTGAAGCTTTCTTT
CASSLWDRGQTEAFF
>few|TRBV2|TRBJ2-2|NA
TGTGCCAGCAGTCAATGGATCAGGGCCGGGGAGCTGTTTTTT
CASSQWIRAGELFF
>NA|TRBV10-1|TRBJ2-7|NA
TGCGCCAGCAGTGAGTCCGCAGGGGAGTCCTACGAGCAGTACTTC
CASSESAGESYEQYF
>many|TRBV5-1|TRBJ2-1|NA
TGCGCCAGCAGCTTGGATTGGGGCAATGAGCAGTTCTTC
CASSLDWGNEQFF
>NA|TRBV6-4|TRBJ2-1|TRBD2
TGTGCCAGCCGGGACTGGGAGGGCAATGAGCAGTTCTTC
CASRDWEGNEQFF
>NA|TRBV18|TRBJ2-2|TRBD1
TGTGCCAGCTCACCAGACAGACAGGGGATAGCGACCGGGGAGCTGTTTTTT
CASSPDRQGIATGELFF
>NA|TRBV12-3/TRBV12-4|TRBJ2-2|TRBD2
TGTGCCAGCAGTTTACCCGCGGGAGCCCCCGGGGAGCTGTTTTTT
CASSLPAGAPGELFF
>NA|TRBV5-1|TRBJ1-5|TRBD1
TGCGCCAGCAGCTTGGTCCCCGGGACAGGGGAGAGGCCCCAGCATTTT
CASSLVPGTGERPQHF
>many|TRBV7-3|TRBJ2-3|NA
TGTGCCAGCAGCTTAACCAGGGGTGGAGATACGCAGTATTTT
CASSLTRGGDTQYF
>NA|TRBV12-3/TRBV12-4|TRBJ2-1|TRBD2
TGTGCCAGCAGTCCTGGGACTAGCGGGGGCCATGAGCAGTTCTTC
CASSPGTSGGHEQFF
>NA|TRBV7-9|TRBJ2-7|TRBD2
TGTGCCAGCAGCAACGGACTAGCGGGCTACGAGCAGTACTTC
CASSNGLAGYEQYF
>few|TRBV9|TRBJ2-1|NA
TGTGCCAGCAGCCTCGGGGGAGACCCACACAATGAGCAGTTCTTC
CASSLGGDPHNEQFF
>few|TRBV23-1|TRBJ2-6|NA
TGCGCCAGCAGTCAATCGAGGGCCCTCTCTGGGGCCAACGTCCTGACTTTC
CASSQSRALSGANVLTF
>few|TRBV11-2|TRBJ1-2|TRBD1
TGTGCCAGCAGCTTAGATGCGGGACAGGGGAGCTATGGCTACACCTTC
CASSLDAGQGSYGYTF
>NA|TRBV24-1|TRBJ1-2|TRBD1
TGTGCCACCAGTGATGGATGGACAGGGGCCTATGGCTACACCTTC
CATSDGWTGAYGYTF
>NA|TRBV18|TRBJ1-5|NA
TGTGCCAGCTCCCAACGAGACAGTAATCAGCCCCAGCATTTT
CASSQRDSNQPQHF
>NA|TRBV24-1|TRBJ2-5|TRBD1
TGTGCCACCAGTGATTCGTGGGACAGCCAAGAGACCCAGTACTTC
CATSDSWDSQETQYF
>NA|TRBV18|TRBJ2-5|NA
TGTGCCAGCTCACCACCGGCGGGCAGGGGAGAGACCCAGTACTTC
CASSPPAGRGETQYF
>many|TRBV5-1|TRBJ2-5|TRBD2
TGCGCCAGCAGCAAAGCGGGAGGACCGGAGACCCAGTACTTC
CASSKAGGPETQYF